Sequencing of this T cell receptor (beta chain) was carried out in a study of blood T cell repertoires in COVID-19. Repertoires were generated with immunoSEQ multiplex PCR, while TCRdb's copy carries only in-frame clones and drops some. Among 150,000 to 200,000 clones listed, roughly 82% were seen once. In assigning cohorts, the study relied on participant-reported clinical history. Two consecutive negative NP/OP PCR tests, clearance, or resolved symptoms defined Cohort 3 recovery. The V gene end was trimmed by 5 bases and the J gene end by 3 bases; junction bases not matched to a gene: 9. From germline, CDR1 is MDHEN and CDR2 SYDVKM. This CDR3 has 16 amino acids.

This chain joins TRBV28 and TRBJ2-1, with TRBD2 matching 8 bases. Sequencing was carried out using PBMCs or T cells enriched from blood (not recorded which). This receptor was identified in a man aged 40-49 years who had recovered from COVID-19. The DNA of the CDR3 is TGTGCCAGCAGTCCTCGTCACGGGAGGGGCTACAATGAGCAGTTCTTC. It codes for CASSPRHGRGYNEQFF.